This TCR beta chain derives from a study of technical replicates of blood from a few donors. TCRdb keeps only in-frame clones here, not all; method: immunoSEQ multiplex PCR. Counted here are some 75,000 clones, about 96% occurring once; the ten biggest clones make up just over 0.3%. Trimming removed 7 bases from V and 6 bases from J, with 10 bases in between. CDR3 length equals 11 residues. Germline CDR1 is SNHLY and CDR2 is FYNNEI. The sequencing sample was made of T cells isolated from PBMCs. The source is a human donor in good health. The chain recombines TRBV2 with TRBJ2-7, with D tentatively TRBD1 (6 bases). The CDR3 nucleotides are TGTGCCAGCATAGGACAGCGCGAGCAGTACTTC. Protein sequence: CASIGQREQYF.